This record concerns one TCR beta chain sequence. The data are from a study of blood T cell repertoires in COVID-19. Germline V CDR1 and CDR2: MDHEN, SYDVKM. The CDR3 consists of 16 residues. V lost 3 bases to trimming and J lost 3 bases, with 15 bases between them. Under the authors' procedure: Estimates of nucleated cell counts were drawn from the amplification of reference gene primers. Some clones are missing from TCRdb's copy, which holds only in-frame ones; the method was immunoSEQ multiplex PCR. The D gene and trimming were derived from the DNA, and the V and J assignments and clone size from that table. Among around 200,000 clones, approximately 87% were seen once, and the ten largest hold about 6%.

The specimen sequenced was peripheral blood. V and J are TRBV28 and TRBJ1-5; D possibly corresponds to TRBD1 (6 bases). This receptor was identified in a man aged 55-75 years who had recovered from COVID-19. CDR3 protein: CASSFPQLGANQPQHF. The CDR3 DNA sequence: TGTGCCAGCAGTTTCCCCCAGTTGGGGGCCAATCAGCCCCAGCATTTT.